This note documents a single T cell receptor (beta chain) sequence. The data derive from a study of control samples from healthy donors and cancer patients. Assay used: immunoSEQ multiplex PCR; TCRdb lists only in-frame clones, some missing. Found here are fewer than 500,000 clones, over 75% of them singletons; the top ten hold 5.5% to 8%. V shed 0 bases, J shed 7 bases, and the junction held 10 bases outside the gene matches. The CDR3 totals 16 residues. Germline V CDR1 and CDR2: MNHEY, SVGAGI. Material for sequencing was PBMCs. The rearrangement joins TRBV6-5 to TRBJ2-7; 9 bases fit TRBD1. This clonotype was sampled from a man aged 40-49 years with head and neck cancer. This CDR3 is CASSYSTPTGGGEQYF. The CDR3 DNA sequence: TGTGCCAGCAGTTACTCGACTCCGACAGGGGGTGGGGAGCAGTACTTC.